This section outlines one TCR beta chain sequence together with its context. What it binds is not known. The data derive from a study of OX40 agonist ivuxolimab in advanced cancers. On the study more broadly: Every 2 weeks, patients got intravenous ivuxolimab at one of six dose levels (0.01-10 mg/kg).

Whole-study results and caveats: More expanded clones were found, on average, in CD8+ than in CD4+ T cells. Low normalized T-cell clonal expansion was also seen in some nonresponders.

Using immunoSEQ multiplex PCR, the repertoire was profiled, and TCRdb retains in-frame clones only, with some absent. The sample has 39,000 or so clones; around 89% are singletons. The CDR3 extends over 14 amino acids. Germline V gives CDR1 SGHRS, CDR2 YFSETQ. V was cut by 2 bases and J by 0 bases, with 7 bases left in between. The receptor was derived from an adult with an advanced solid tumor such as melanoma, head and neck, liver or kidney cancer. This chain uses TRBV5-1 with TRBJ2-3, with D unclear. Sample: CD4+ or CD8+ T cells sorted from blood, taken in a trial of the OX40 agonist ivuxolimab. The CDR3 DNA is TGCGCCAGCAGCTTAGGCGGTAGCACAGATACGCAGTATTTT. Its protein is CASSLGGSTDTQYF. The full variable domain, completed using reference TRBV5-1 and TRBJ2-3, is KAGVTQTPRYLIKTRGQQVTLSCSPISGHRSVSWYQQTPGQGLQFLFEYFSETQRNKGNFPGRFSGRQFSNSRSEMNVSTLELGDSALYLCASSLGGSTDTQYFGPGTRLTVL.